This T cell receptor (beta chain) was sequenced for a study of T cell repertoires in aging, cancer and after chemotherapy. Study results and caveats: Rebound thymic output was suggested by rising median generation probability during chemotherapy in each cancer cohort.

Remarks on this clonotype: Its antigen is still unknown.

Amplification of TCR beta used genomic DNA extracted from peripheral blood. TRB rearrangements spanning V, D and J were amplified using mixed TRB-A/B primers. TCRdb redid the calling of the multiplex PCR reads with MiXCR, one entry per CDR3 protein. Among around 5,000 distinct CDR3 sequences listed, about two fifths were seen once. The sequencing input was blood. The TCR was taken from a human donor with a blood cancer.

The CDR3 DNA follows: TGTGCCTGGAGGACAGGGGGGGAAGCTTTCTTT. It yields the protein CAWRTGGEAFF. This sequence joins TRBV30 and TRBJ1-1; TRBD1 matches at 9 bases. The CDR3 length is 11 residues. Looked up from germline, CDR1 is GTSNPN and CDR2 is SVGIG (reference sequence). V trimming: 3 bases; J trimming: 8 bases; junction bases outside the gene matches: 1.